Below are 24 T cell receptor beta chains sequenced from a single sample in a study of blood T cell repertoires in COVID-19. Profiled with immunoSEQ multiplex PCR; TCRdb holds only in-frame clones, not every one. The sample consists of under 250,000 clones, over 75% of them appearing once. The sequencing input was PBMCs or T cells enriched from blood (not recorded which). Receptors were obtained from a woman aged 45 to 65 with acute COVID-19.

The rearrangement joins TRBV11-2 to TRBJ2-1, with TRBD1 matching over 8 bases. Germline CDR1 SGHAT, CDR2 FQNNGV. CDR3 length: 15 residues. With V trimmed by 7 bases and J by 3 bases, 8 bases remained unmatched. The CDR3 DNA is TGTGCCAGCACAAGACCGGGACAGGACTACAATGAGCAGTTCTTC. This gives the protein CASTRPGQDYNEQFF.

This sequence joins TRBV15 and TRBJ2-3; D might be TRBD2 (5 bases). The CDR3 length is 13 residues. The V gene's germline CDR1 is LNHNV and CDR2 YYDKDF (reference sequence). V gave up 5 bases and J gave up 4 bases, with 10 bases separating them. The CDR3 bases are TGTGCCACCAGCCCTCCGGGATCAGATACGCAGTATTTT. Its translation: CATSPPGSDTQYF.

This clone was detected once. J is TRBJ2-3 and V is TRBV7-9; D is possibly TRBD2 (6 bases). Trimming pared 1 base from V and 6 bases from J, leaving 14 bases between. The germline CDR1 and CDR2 sequences are SEHNR and FQNEAQ (reference sequence). CDR3 size: 15 residues. DNA of the CDR3: TGTGCCAGCAGCTTAGGGGACTTCCTGGTGGATACGCAGTATTTT. Translation: CASSLGDFLVDTQYF.

The V and J genes are TRBV7-3 and TRBJ2-3; TRBD2 is a possible D gene (6 bases). The V end lost 5 bases, the J end lost 0 bases, and 12 bases lay between the germline ends. Germline loops: CDR1 SGHTA, CDR2 FQGTGA. This CDR3 comprises 15 residues. The CDR3 DNA reads TGTGCCAGCAGCCCGGGACTGACTAGCACAGATACGCAGTATTTT. Its translation is CASSPGLTSTDTQYF.

J is TRBJ1-5 and V is TRBV27; D remains unclear. The V end lost 4 bases, the J end lost 0 bases, and 4 bases lay between the germline ends. The germline CDR1 and CDR2 sequences are MNHEY and SMNVEV (reference sequence). The CDR3 consists of 13 residues. CDR3 DNA: TGTGCCAGCAGTTCTCTTAGCAATCAGCCCCAGCATTTT. Amino acids: CASSSLSNQPQHF.

For this clone: One junction end disagrees with the germline gene, perhaps due to a read error. The V call is TRBV9, the J call TRBJ2-6; 11 nucleotides align to TRBD1. The germline gives CDR1 SGDLS, CDR2 YYNGEE. This CDR3 is 16 amino acids long. CDR3 sequence: CASSVAPGQGGNVLTF. DNA for the CDR3: TGTGCCAGCAGCGTCGCACCGGGACAGGGGGGCAACGTCCTGACTTTC.

This chain joins TRBV10-3 and TRBJ2-1; 9 nucleotides line up with TRBD2. The germline CDR1 and CDR2 sequences are ENHRY and SYGVKD. Trimming at V came to 0 bases and at J to 4 bases, leaving 4 bases not matched to a gene. This CDR3 has 16 residues. CDR3 sequence reads: CAISESGGGAYNEQFF. CDR3 in DNA: TGTGCCATCAGTGAGTCGGGCGGGGGGGCTTACAATGAGCAGTTCTTC.

V is TRBV6-5 and J is TRBJ1-6; TRBD1 is a possible D gene (5 bases). Trimming shortened V by 6 bases and J by 2 bases, and 11 bases separated the two germline ends. The germline V gene encodes CDR1 MNHEY and CDR2 SVGAGI. This CDR3 spans 15 amino acids. Written as DNA, the CDR3 is TGTGCCAGCAGGTCAGGGCACGCCTATAATTCACCCCTCCACTTT. Its translation: CASRSGHAYNSPLHF.

The V and J genes are TRBV5-1 and TRBJ1-6; TRBD1 matches 8 bases. This CDR3 is 15 amino acids long. CDR1 and CDR2 (germline): SGHRS, YFSETQ. V lost 2 bases to trimming and J lost 7 bases; unmatched junction nucleotides: 5. CDR3 DNA: TGCGCCAGCAGCTTAACACAGGGGGGCAATTCACCCCTCCACTTT. It encodes CASSLTQGGNSPLHF.

This clone was found a few times. The rearrangement links TRBV5-4 to TRBJ1-1, with 9 bases identical to TRBD1. J gave up 1 base and V 4 bases, and 8 bases lay outside the gene matches. The CDR3 spans 16 residues. Germline V gene data show CDR1 as SGHNT and CDR2 as YYREEE (reference sequence). The CDR3 region is CASSPGTGQKNTEAFF. The DNA for the CDR3 is TGTGCCAGCAGCCCCGGGACAGGGCAAAAGAACACTGAAGCTTTCTTT.

This clone was seen ten or more times. The rearrangement uses TRBV9 and TRBJ1-6; D remains ambiguous. Per the germline V gene, CDR1 is SGDLS and CDR2 is YYNGEE. CDR3 length: 15 residues. V gave up 0 bases and J gave up 9 bases, with 13 bases separating them. The CDR3 spells CASSVEEVIGSPLHF. CDR3 in DNA: TGTGCCAGCAGCGTAGAGGAGGTTATAGGTTCACCCCTCCACTTT.

The CDR3 DNA reads TGTGCCAGCAGGGCCCTTAGCGGGGGGGGCGCCGGGGAGCTGTTTTTT. Amino acid sequence: CASRALSGGGAGELFF. V usage is TRBV2 and J usage is TRBJ2-2, with TRBD2 matching 11 bases. The CDR3 runs to 16 residues. The trim removed 6 bases at V and 6 bases at J, leaving 9 bases unmatched. Germline CDR1 and CDR2: SNHLY and FYNNEI.

V is TRBV6-5 and J is TRBJ1-4, with a tentative D call TRBD1 (5 bases). The CDR3 covers 14 residues. Germline loops: CDR1 MNHEY, CDR2 SVGAGI. V lost 6 bases and J lost 0, with 8 bases in between. The CDR3 is CASRDSTTNEKLFF. The CDR3 coding sequence is TGTGCCAGCAGAGACAGCACAACTAATGAAAAACTGTTTTTT.

The chain joins TRBV6-5 to TRBJ1-1; D gene unclear. Germline V gives CDR1 MNHEY, CDR2 SVGAGI. The CDR3 is 15 amino acids. V lost 0 bases, J lost 3 bases, and 11 bases lay in between. The CDR3 sequence is CASSYSPLGDTEAFF. DNA of the CDR3: TGTGCCAGCAGTTACTCACCTTTAGGAGACACTGAAGCTTTCTTT.

This clone came up a few times. The V and J genes are TRBV18 and TRBJ1-2, with D uncertain. The CDR3 totals 15 residues. V was cut by 1 base and J by 4 bases, with 13 bases left in between. The germline gives CDR1 KGHSH, CDR2 LQKENI. The CDR3 DNA sequence: TGTGCCAGCTCACCACGCGACGGGAGATTCTATGGCTACACCTTC. Residues: CASSPRDGRFYGYTF.

The chain joins TRBV13 to TRBJ1-2; D gene uncertain. The CDR3 extends over 14 amino acids. Trimming removed 3 bases from V and 5 bases from J, with 13 bases in between. Germline CDR1 and CDR2: PRHDT and FYEKMQ (reference sequence). The CDR3 nucleotides are TGTGCCAGCAGCTTGGGGAGTGACATGTATGGCTACACCTTC. This translates into CASSLGSDMYGYTF.

This chain connects TRBV27 to TRBJ1-4; a possible D gene is TRBD1 (5 bases). The V gene lost 4 bases and the J gene lost 8 bases, with 20 bases spanning the gap. Germline V lookup: CDR1 MNHEY, CDR2 SMNVEV (reference sequence). The length of the CDR3 is 16 residues. The CDR3 region is CASSSPGRGQREKLFF. The CDR3, as DNA: TGTGCCAGCAGTTCCCCCGGGAGGGGCCAGAGGGAAAAACTGTTTTTT.

The chain carries TRBV6-5 and TRBJ1-1; D is perhaps TRBD1 (6 bases). V shed 6 bases and J shed 0 bases, with 14 bases lying between them. CDR1 MNHEY and CDR2 SVGAGI come from the germline V gene. The CDR3 covers 15 residues. CDR3 coding DNA: TGTGCCAGCAGAATACAGGGTACACTGAACACTGAAGCTTTCTTT. It translates to CASRIQGTLNTEAFF.

V gene TRBV13 combines with J gene TRBJ1-6, with D perhaps matching TRBD1 (6 bases). CDR3 length: 16 amino acids. Trimming left V 0 bases short and J 6 bases short, with 12 bases between. The V gene's germline CDR1 is PRHDT and CDR2 FYEKMQ (reference sequence). The CDR3 DNA follows: TGTGCCAGCAGCTTAGGCCTGGGGGCGGCTAATTCACCCCTCCACTTT. As protein: CASSLGLGAANSPLHF.

V and J are TRBV6-2 or TRBV6-3 and TRBJ1-5; 8 bases match TRBD1. The V gene's germline CDR1 is MNHEY and CDR2 SVGEGT. Losses at the gene ends were 4 bases for V and 1 base for J; bases not matched to a gene: 6. The CDR3 is made up of 16 amino acids. CDR3 coding DNA: TGTGCCAGCAGTTCGTGGACAGGGAGGAGCAATCAGCCCCAGCATTTT. Its protein product is CASSSWTGRSNQPQHF.

The V call is TRBV6-1, the J call TRBJ1-2; perhaps TRBD1 as D (6 bases). Germline CDR1 and CDR2: MNHNS and SASEGT. CDR3 length equals 16 residues. Trimming took off 1 base at V and 0 bases at J, with 12 bases between the two ends. CDR3 protein: CASSEVGTLTNYGYTF. The CDR3 bases are TGTGCCAGCAGTGAAGTGGGGACACTTACTAACTATGGCTACACCTTC.

The chain carries TRBV7-9 and TRBJ1-5, with 8 nucleotides matching TRBD1. The length of the CDR3 is 14 residues. The V gene's germline CDR1 is SEHNR and CDR2 FQNEAQ (reference sequence). V shed 1 base, J shed 9 bases, and the junction held 5 bases outside the gene matches. In nucleotides, the CDR3 is TGTGCCAGCAGCTTAGACAGGGGGACGGGGCCCCAGCATTTT. Protein: CASSLDRGTGPQHF. The entire variable domain, with the rest obtained from reference TRBV7-9 and TRBJ1-5, is as follows: DTGVSQNPRHKITKRGQNVTFRCDPISEHNRLYWYRQTLGQGPEFLTYFQNEAQLEKSRLLSDRFSAERPKGSFSTLEIQRTEQGDSAMYLCASSLDRGTGPQHFGDGTRLSIL.

The chain is built from TRBV27 and TRBJ1-2; TRBD1 matches at 7 bases. Trimming took 5 bases from V and 2 from J; bases not matched to a gene: 8. Per germline, CDR1 MNHEY and CDR2 SMNVEV (reference sequence). The CDR3 contains 15 residues. The DNA for the CDR3 is TGTGCCAGCAGTCTTCACGGGACAGCGAACTATGGCTACACCTTC. The encoded protein is CASSLHGTANYGYTF.

The chain carries TRBV30 and TRBJ1-6; D not certain. Per the germline V gene, CDR1 is GTSNPN and CDR2 is SVGIG (reference sequence). The CDR3 consists of 14 residues. V lost 3 bases, J lost 9 bases, and 15 bases lay in between. CDR3 in amino acids: CAWRSALEGSPLHF. The CDR3 DNA sequence: TGTGCCTGGAGATCGGCACTAGAGGGTTCACCCCTCCACTTT.